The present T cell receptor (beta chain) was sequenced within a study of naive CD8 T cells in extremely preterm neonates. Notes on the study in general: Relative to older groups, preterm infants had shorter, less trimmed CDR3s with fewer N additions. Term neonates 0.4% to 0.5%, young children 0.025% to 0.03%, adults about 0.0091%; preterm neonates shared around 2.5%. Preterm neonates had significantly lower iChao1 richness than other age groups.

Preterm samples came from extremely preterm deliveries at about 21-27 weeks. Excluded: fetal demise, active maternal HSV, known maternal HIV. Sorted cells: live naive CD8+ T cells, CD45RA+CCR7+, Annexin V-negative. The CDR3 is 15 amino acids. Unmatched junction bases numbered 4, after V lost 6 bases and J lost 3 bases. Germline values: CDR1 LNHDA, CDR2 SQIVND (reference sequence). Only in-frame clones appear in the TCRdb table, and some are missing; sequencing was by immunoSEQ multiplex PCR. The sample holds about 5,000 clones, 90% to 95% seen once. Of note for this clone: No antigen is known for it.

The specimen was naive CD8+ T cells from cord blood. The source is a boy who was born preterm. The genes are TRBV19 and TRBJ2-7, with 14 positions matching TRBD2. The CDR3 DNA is TGTGCCAGTAGCACCGGGACTAGCGGGAGCTACGAGCAGTACTTC. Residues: CASSTGTSGSYEQYF.